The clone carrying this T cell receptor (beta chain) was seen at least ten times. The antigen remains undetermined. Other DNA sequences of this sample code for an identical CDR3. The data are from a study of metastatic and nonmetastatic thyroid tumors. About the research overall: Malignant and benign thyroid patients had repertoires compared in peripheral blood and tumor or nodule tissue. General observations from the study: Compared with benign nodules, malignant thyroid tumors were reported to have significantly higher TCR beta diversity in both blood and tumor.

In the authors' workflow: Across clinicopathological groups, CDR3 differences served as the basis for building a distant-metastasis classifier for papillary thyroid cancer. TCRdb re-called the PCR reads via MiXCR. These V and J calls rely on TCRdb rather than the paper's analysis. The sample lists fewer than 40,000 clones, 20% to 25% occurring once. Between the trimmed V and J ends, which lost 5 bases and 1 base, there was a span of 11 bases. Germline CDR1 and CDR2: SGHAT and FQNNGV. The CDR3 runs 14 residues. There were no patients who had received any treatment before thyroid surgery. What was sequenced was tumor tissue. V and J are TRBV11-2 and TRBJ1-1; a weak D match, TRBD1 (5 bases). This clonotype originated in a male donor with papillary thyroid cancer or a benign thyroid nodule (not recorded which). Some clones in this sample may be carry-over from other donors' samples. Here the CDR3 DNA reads TGTGCCAGCAGCGACCGTGGGGCGAACACTGAAGCTTTCTTT. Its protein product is CASSDRGANTEAFF.